The 16 T cell receptor beta chains in this list originate from one sample, sequenced in a study of response to subunit inactivated influenza vaccine. TCRdb reprocessed the RT-PCR reads with MiXCR, giving one entry per CDR3 protein. The sample shows 600,000 to 850,000 distinct CDR3 sequences, 12% to 15% of them seen only once. Sequencing used PBMCs from blood, obtained around two weeks before vaccination. The receptors originated from a man aged 45-65 years who received an inactivated influenza vaccine.

This clonotype was counted a few times. The V and J genes are TRBV28 and TRBJ1-2; perhaps TRBD1 as D (5 bases). Trimming removed 2 bases from V and 0 bases from J, with 13 bases in between. The germline gives CDR1 MDHEN, CDR2 SYDVKM. This CDR3 comprises 16 residues. CDR3: CASSLGYRGANYGYTF. The DNA for the CDR3 is TGTGCCAGCAGTTTAGGGTACCGGGGCGCTAACTATGGCTACACCTTC.

This clonotype has just a few counts. The rearrangement uses TRBV20-1 and TRBJ2-5; weak D call: TRBD2 (6 bases). Trimming removed 4 bases from V and 2 bases from J, with 11 bases in between. Per germline, CDR1 DFQATT and CDR2 SNEGSKA (reference sequence). There are 13 residues in the CDR3. CDR3 sequence (DNA): TGCAGTGCTATAGCCGCGGGGCAAGAGACCCAGTACTTC. Translating it yields CSAIAAGQETQYF.

The chain employs TRBV5-1 and TRBJ1-4, with 8 nucleotides matching TRBD1. V lost 7 bases and J lost 3; bases outside the gene matches: 8. Germline assignment: CDR1 SGHRS and CDR2 YFSETQ. The CDR3 is 15 residues long. Here the CDR3 DNA reads TGCGCCAGCTCTAGCTGGGGACAGGCTAATGAAAAACTGTTTTTT. Residues: CASSSWGQANEKLFF. Full variable domain (remainder filled in from reference TRBV5-1 and TRBJ1-4): KAGVTQTPRYLIKTRGQQVTLSCSPISGHRSVSWYQQTPGQGLQFLFEYFSETQRNKGNFPGRFSGRQFSNSRSEMNVSTLELGDSALYLCASSSWGQANEKLFFGSGTQLSVL.

The chain is built from TRBV20-1 and TRBJ2-7; D might be TRBD1 (6 bases). V lost 2 bases and J lost 4, with 15 bases in between. Germline CDR1 is DFQATT and CDR2 is SNEGSKA (reference sequence). The CDR3 has 14 residues. DNA of the CDR3: TGCAGTGCTAGATACCCTCCACAGGGATACGAGCAGTACTTC. Translating gives CSARYPPQGYEQYF.

The CDR3 protein is CASRQLAGGRQETQYF. The CDR3 DNA reads TGCGCCAGCAGACAATTAGCGGGGGGGAGGCAAGAGACCCAGTACTTC. The chain joins TRBV4-1 to TRBJ2-5; 11 nucleotides agree with TRBD2. The ends lost 6 bases at V and 2 bases at J; junction bases unmatched: 8. CDR1 MGHRA and CDR2 YSYEKL come from the germline V gene. This CDR3 contains 16 residues.

This clonotype has a handful of counts. This sequence joins TRBV11-1 and TRBJ2-2; TRBD1 agrees at 7 bases. The trim removed 6 bases at V and 5 bases at J, leaving 21 bases unmatched. Per the germline V gene, CDR1 is SGHAT and CDR2 is FQDESV (reference sequence). The CDR3 is 19 residues long. CDR3 nucleotide sequence: TGTGCCAGCAGTCGAACCCGGGGCGAAGGGGGCTCGCGGACCGGGGAGCTGTTTTTT. Translation: CASSRTRGEGGSRTGELFF.

This clonotype turned up a few times. The chain recombines TRBV12-3 or TRBV12-4 with TRBJ1-2; TRBD1 matches 9 bases. The CDR3 sequence is 15 residues long. V trimming: 6 bases; J trimming: 2 bases; junction bases outside the gene matches: 7. The CDR3 loop reads CASSPTGTGNYGYTF. Written as DNA, the CDR3 is TGTGCCAGCAGCCCGACCGGGACAGGGAACTATGGCTACACCTTC.

J is TRBJ2-1 and V is TRBV6-2 or TRBV6-3; D is possibly TRBD2 (6 bases). From germline, CDR1 is MNHEY and CDR2 SVGEGT. Deletions cut 7 bases from V and 4 bases from J, with 14 bases between. The CDR3 runs to 14 residues. DNA of the CDR3: TGTGCCAGCACCCCCCGGGCGGGGTACAATGAGCAGTTCTTC. Its translation is CASTPRAGYNEQFF.

The V call is TRBV9, the J call TRBJ2-2; no clear D. The germline CDR1 and CDR2 sequences are SGDLS and YYNGEE. Trimming stripped 3 bases from V and 10 bases from J, with 7 bases between. This CDR3 contains 11 residues. The chain's CDR3 is CASSGEEELFF. The CDR3 DNA reads as TGTGCCAGCAGCGGGGAAGAGGAGCTGTTTTTT.

CDR3 sequence: CASSFVSRNTEAFF. Written as DNA, the CDR3 is TGTGCCAGCAGTTTTGTTAGCAGGAACACTGAAGCTTTCTTT. This chain connects TRBV28 to TRBJ1-1, with unresolved D. This CDR3 is 14 amino acids long. Per germline, CDR1 MDHEN and CDR2 SYDVKM. Between the trimmed V and J ends, which lost 3 bases and 1 base, there was a span of 9 bases.

This clonotype was seen ten or more times. The rearrangement joins TRBV27 to TRBJ1-2; D uncertain. The CDR3 spans 13 residues. V was trimmed by 0 bases and J by 2 bases, leaving 4 bases between them. Germline CDR1 is MNHEY and CDR2 is SMNVEV (reference sequence). The CDR3 DNA reads as TGTGCCAGCAGTTTATCTGGGAACTATGGCTACACCTTC. Translating it yields CASSLSGNYGYTF.

In its sample, this clonotype was seen a few times. This chain uses TRBV7-9 with TRBJ2-7, with D unresolved. Per the germline V gene, CDR1 is SEHNR and CDR2 is FQNEAQ (reference sequence). The CDR3 totals 14 residues. The germline V and J ends were trimmed by 5 bases and 2 bases, with 13 bases remaining between them. This chain's CDR3 is CASSPRSVPYEQYF. CDR3 nucleotides: TGTGCCAGCAGCCCAAGGTCCGTCCCCTACGAGCAGTACTTC.

The V and J genes are TRBV7-2 and TRBJ2-7; possibly TRBD2 for D (5 bases). V dropped 2 bases and J dropped 5 bases, with 16 bases sitting between them. Germline CDR1 reads SGHTA; CDR2 reads FQGNSA. The CDR3 contains 15 residues. Written as DNA, the CDR3 is TGTGCCAGCAGCTTAAGGGCAGATGGGAGAAACGAGCAGTACTTC. Its protein product is CASSLRADGRNEQYF.

This rearrangement joins TRBV6-5 to TRBJ2-2; D is ambiguous. Germline CDR1 is MNHEY and CDR2 is SVGAGI. V was pared by 0 bases and J by 1 base, with 6 bases between. The CDR3 contains 15 residues. The CDR3 protein is CASSYSGMNTGELFF. The CDR3 region has the DNA TGTGCCAGCAGTTACTCGGGGATGAACACCGGGGAGCTGTTTTTT.

This clonotype was detected a few times. This rearrangement joins TRBV30 to TRBJ2-2; D unresolved. The V end lost 4 bases, the J end lost 2 bases, and 8 bases lay between the germline ends. The CDR3 has 13 residues. Germline-derived CDR1 and CDR2 are GTSNPN and SVGIG (reference sequence). The CDR3 DNA sequence: TGTGCCTGGAAGGTCGGAAACACCGGGGAGCTGTTTTTT. Encoded protein: CAWKVGNTGELFF.

The chain has TRBV28 and TRBJ2-7; 15 bases fit TRBD2. CDR1 is MDHEN and CDR2 is SYDVKM in the germline V gene. This CDR3 contains 20 residues. V trimming: 0 bases; J trimming: 2 bases; junction bases outside the gene matches: 11. CDR3 region: CASSLWPGTSGRSRTYEQYF. CDR3 DNA: TGTGCCAGCAGTTTATGGCCCGGGACTAGCGGGAGGTCACGGACCTACGAGCAGTACTTC. Filled out from reference TRBV28 and TRBJ2-7, the complete variable domain reads DVKVTQSSRYLVKRTGEKVFLECVQDMDHENMFWYRQDPGLGLRLIYFSYDVKMKEKGDIPEGYSVSREKKERFSLILESASTNQTSMYLCASSLWPGTSGRSRTYEQYFGPGTRLTVT.